Included here is one T cell receptor (beta chain) sequence, with context. Its cognate antigen is unknown. This sample was included in a study of T cells in Graves' hyperthyroidism and ophthalmopathy. Study summary: The authors collected peripheral blood at initial diagnosis, before any treatment.

Thyroid ultrasound, orbital computed tomography, clinical symptoms, and serum thyroxine and TRAb underpinned diagnoses. From approximately 9.1 ml of fresh peripheral blood, PBMCs were isolated. Amplification of TCR beta CDR3 regions used RNA as the template. First-round RT-PCR of the TCR CDR3 relied on the HTBI primer set. TCRdb re-called the multiplex PCR reads with MiXCR, one entry per CDR3 protein. The table records about 420,000 distinct CDR3 sequences, approximately 14% of them present only once. The CDR3 spans 13 residues. Per germline, CDR1 SGHRS and CDR2 YFSETQ. The germline V and J ends were trimmed by 4 bases and 5 bases, with 9 bases remaining between them. Broader study findings: Ophthalmopathy, as predicted by the model, came a median approximately 5.9 months after the prediction.

The receptor was isolated from a woman aged 18-30 years with Graves' hyperthyroidism. The sample taken for sequencing was blood. This chain links TRBV5-1 with TRBJ1-4; D is uncertain. The CDR3 region has the DNA TGCGCCAGCAGCCACCACGAAAATGAAAAACTGTTTTTT. Translating it yields CASSHHENEKLFF.